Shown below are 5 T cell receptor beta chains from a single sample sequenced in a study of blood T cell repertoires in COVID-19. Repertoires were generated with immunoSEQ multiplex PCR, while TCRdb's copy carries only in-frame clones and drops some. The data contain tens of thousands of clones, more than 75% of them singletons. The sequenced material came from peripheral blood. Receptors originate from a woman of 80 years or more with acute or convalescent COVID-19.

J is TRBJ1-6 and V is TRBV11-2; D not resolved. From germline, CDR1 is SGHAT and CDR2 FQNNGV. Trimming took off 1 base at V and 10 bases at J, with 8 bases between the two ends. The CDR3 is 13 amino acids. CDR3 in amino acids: CASSLVEGSPLHF. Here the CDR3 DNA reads TGTGCCAGCAGCTTAGTCGAGGGATCACCCCTCCACTTT.

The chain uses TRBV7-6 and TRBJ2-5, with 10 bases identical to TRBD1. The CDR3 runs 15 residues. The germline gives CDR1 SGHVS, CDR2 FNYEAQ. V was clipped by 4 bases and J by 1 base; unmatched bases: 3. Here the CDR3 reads CASSSRDRGQETQYF. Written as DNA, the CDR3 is TGTGCCAGCAGCTCCCGGGACAGGGGCCAAGAGACCCAGTACTTC.

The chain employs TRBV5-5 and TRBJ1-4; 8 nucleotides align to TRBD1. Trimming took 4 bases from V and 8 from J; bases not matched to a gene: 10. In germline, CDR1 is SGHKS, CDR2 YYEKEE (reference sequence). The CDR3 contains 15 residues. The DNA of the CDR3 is TGTGCCAGCAGCAACTACAGGGGGGCAATAGAAAAACTGTTTTTT. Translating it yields CASSNYRGAIEKLFF. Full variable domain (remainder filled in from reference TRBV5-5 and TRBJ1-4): DAGVTQSPTHLIKTRGQQVTLRCSPISGHKSVSWYQQVLGQGPQFIFQYYEKEERGRGNFPDRFSARQFPNYSSELNVNALLLGDSALYLCASSNYRGAIEKLFFGSGTQLSVL.

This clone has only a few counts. CDR3 bases: TGTGCCAGTAGTAGACAGCCAGGGAACACCGGGGAGCTGTTTTTT. This sequence encodes CASSRQPGNTGELFF. The chain has TRBV19 and TRBJ2-2, with a possible D match to TRBD1 (5 bases). The ends were cut back, 4 bases at V and 1 base at J, with 10 bases in the middle. Germline assignment: CDR1 LNHDA and CDR2 SQIVND (reference sequence). The CDR3 runs 15 residues. The full variable domain, its missing parts supplied by reference TRBV19 and TRBJ2-2, is DGGITQSPKYLFRKEGQNVTLSCEQNLNHDAMYWYRQDPGQGLRLIYYSQIVNDFQKGDIAEGYSVSREKKESFPLTVTSAQKNPTAFYLCASSRQPGNTGELFFGEGSRLTVL.

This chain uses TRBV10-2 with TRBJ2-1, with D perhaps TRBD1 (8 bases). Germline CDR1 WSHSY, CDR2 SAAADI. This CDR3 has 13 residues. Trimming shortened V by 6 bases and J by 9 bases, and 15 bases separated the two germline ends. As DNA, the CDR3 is TGCGCCAGCAGAAAGGACAGGGAGGGTGAGCAGTTCTTC. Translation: CASRKDREGEQFF.